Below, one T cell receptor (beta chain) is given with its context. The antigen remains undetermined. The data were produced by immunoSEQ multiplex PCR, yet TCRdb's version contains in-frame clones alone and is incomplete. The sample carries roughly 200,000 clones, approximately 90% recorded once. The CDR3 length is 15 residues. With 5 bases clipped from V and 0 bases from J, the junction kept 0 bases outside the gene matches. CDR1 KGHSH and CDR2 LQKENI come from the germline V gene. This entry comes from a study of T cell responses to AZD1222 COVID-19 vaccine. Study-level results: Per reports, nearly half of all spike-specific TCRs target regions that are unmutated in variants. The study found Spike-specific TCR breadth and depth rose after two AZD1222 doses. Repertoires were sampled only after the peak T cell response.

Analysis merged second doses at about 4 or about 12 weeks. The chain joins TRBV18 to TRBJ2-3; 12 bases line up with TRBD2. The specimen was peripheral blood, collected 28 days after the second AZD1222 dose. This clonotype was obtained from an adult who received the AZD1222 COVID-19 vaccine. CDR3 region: CASSGTSGSTDTQYF. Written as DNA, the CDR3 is TGTGCCAGCTCAGGGACTAGCGGGAGCACAGATACGCAGTATTTT.